The TCR beta chain described here comes from a study of T cell repertoires in cytomegalovirus infection. Study-wide context: The public TCR beta signatures pointed to both CMV infection and matching HLA type. General study results and limits: The ex vivo response was dominated by HLA-C-restricted CMV-specific TCR beta clonotypes.

TCRdb re-called the reads through MiXCR, storing one row per CDR3 protein. Among approximately 500,000 distinct CDR3 sequences listed, about 10% were seen once. J gave up 4 bases and V 5 bases, and 7 bases lay outside the gene matches. The CDR3 extends over 16 amino acids. This clonotype came up many times. What it recognizes is unknown. Sequenced sample: PBMCs. This clonotype was obtained from a human donor in good health (CMV status not recorded). Some clones in this sample may be carry-over from other donors' samples. The chain combines TRBV12-3 or TRBV12-4 with TRBJ2-2, with 10 bases fitting TRBD2. This CDR3 is CASSPGLARPTGELFF. The CDR3 DNA reads TGTGCCAGCAGTCCGGGACTAGCGCGACCCACCGGGGAGCTGTTTTTT.